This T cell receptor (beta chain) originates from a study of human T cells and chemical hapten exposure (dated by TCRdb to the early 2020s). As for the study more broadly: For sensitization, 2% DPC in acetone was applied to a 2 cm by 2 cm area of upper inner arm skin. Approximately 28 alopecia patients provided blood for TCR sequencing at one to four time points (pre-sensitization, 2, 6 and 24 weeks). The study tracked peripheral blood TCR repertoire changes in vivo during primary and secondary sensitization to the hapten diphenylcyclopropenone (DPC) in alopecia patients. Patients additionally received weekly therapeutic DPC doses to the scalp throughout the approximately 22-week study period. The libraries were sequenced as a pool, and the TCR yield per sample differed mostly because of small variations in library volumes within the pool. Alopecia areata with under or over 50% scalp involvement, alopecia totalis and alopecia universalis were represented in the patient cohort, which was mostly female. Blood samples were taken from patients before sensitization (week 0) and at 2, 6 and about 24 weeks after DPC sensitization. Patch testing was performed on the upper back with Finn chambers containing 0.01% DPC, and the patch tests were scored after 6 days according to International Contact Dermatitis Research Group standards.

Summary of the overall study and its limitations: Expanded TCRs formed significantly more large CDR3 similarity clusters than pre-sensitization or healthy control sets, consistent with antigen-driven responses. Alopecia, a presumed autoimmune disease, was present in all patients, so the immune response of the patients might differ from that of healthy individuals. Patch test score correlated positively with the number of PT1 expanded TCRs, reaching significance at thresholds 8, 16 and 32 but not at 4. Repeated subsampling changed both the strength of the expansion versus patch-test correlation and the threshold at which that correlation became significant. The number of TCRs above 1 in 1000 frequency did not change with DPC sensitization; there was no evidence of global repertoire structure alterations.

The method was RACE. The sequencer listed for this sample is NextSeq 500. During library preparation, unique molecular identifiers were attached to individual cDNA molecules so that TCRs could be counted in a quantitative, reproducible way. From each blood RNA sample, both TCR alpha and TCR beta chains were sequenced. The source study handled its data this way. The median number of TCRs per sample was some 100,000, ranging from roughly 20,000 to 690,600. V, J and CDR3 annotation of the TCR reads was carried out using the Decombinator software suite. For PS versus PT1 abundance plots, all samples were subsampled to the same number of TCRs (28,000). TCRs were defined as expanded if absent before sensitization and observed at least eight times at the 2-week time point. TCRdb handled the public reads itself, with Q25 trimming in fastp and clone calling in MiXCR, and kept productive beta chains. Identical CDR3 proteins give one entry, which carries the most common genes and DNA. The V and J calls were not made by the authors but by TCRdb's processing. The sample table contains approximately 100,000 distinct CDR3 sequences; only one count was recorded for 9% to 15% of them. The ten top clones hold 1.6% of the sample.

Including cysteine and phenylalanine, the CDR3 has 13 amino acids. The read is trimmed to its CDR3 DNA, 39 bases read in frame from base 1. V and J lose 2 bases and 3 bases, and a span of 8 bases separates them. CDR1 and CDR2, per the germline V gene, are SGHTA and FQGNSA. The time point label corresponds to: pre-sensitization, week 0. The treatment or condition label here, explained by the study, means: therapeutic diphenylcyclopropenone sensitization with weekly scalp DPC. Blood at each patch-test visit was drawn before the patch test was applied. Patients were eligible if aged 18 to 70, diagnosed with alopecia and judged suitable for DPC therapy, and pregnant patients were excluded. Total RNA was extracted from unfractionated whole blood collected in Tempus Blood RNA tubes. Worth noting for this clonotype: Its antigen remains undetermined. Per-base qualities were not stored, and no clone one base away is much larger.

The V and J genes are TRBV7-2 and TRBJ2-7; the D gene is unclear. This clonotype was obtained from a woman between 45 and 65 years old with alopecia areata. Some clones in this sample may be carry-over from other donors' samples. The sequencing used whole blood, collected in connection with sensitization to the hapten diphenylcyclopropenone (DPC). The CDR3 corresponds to CASSLSPRYEQYF. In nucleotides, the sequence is TGTGCCAGCAGCTTATCGCCGCGCTACGAGCAGTACTTC.